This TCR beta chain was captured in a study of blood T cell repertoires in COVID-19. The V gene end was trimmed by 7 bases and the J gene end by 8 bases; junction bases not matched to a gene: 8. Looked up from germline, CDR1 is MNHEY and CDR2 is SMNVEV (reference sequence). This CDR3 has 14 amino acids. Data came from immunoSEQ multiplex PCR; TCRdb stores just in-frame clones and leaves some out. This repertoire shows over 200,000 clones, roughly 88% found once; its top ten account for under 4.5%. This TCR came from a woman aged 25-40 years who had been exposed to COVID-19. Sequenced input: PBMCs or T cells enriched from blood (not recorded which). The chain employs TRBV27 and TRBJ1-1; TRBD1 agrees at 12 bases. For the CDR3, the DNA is TGTGCCAGCAACCCTCCGGGACAGGGGGCCGAAGCTTTCTTT. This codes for CASNPPGQGAEAFF.